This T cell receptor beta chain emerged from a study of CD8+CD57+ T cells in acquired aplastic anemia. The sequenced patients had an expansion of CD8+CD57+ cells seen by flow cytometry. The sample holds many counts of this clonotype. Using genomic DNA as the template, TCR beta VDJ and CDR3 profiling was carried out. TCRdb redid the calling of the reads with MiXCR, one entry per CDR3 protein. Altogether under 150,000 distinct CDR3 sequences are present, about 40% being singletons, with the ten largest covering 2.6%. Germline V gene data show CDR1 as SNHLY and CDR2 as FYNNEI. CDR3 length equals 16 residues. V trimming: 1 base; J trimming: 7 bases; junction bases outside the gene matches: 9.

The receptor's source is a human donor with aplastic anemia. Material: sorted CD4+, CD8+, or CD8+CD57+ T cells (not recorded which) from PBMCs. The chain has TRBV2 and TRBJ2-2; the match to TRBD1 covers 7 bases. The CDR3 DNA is TGTGCCAGCAGTGAAGTAGGTGGGACAGAGGTCGGGGAGCTGTTTTTT. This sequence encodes CASSEVGGTEVGELFF. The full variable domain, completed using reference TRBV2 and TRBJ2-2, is EPEVTQTPSHQVTQMGQEVILRCVPISNHLYFYWYRQILGQKVEFLVSFYNNEISEKSEIFDDQFSVERPDGSNFTLKIRSTKLEDSAMYFCASSEVGGTEVGELFFGEGSRLTVL.